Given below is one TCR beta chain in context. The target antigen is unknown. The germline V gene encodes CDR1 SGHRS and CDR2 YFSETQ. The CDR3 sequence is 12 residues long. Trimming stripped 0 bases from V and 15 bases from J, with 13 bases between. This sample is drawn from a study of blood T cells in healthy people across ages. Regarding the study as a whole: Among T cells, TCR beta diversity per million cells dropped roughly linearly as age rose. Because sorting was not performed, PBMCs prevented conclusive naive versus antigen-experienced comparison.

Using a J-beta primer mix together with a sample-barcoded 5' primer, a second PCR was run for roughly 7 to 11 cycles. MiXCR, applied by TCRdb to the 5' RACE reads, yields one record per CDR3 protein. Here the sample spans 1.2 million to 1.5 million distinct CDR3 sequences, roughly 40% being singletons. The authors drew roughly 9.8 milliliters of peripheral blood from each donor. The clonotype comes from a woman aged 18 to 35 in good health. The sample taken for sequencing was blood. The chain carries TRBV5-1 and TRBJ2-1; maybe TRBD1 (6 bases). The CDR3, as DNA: TGCGCCAGCAGCTTGGCCGGGGACATGAGGTTCTTC. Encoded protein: CASSLAGDMRFF.